These 10 T cell receptor beta chains were all obtained from the same sample, sequenced in a study of naive and memory T cell subsets. Two oligonucleotides, mixed equimolar, formed the beta constant-region primer covering TRBC1 and TRBC2. Four rounds of PCR amplified the ligated cDNA using nested alpha and beta constant-region primers plus SP2. Each CDR3 protein is one row after TCRdb ran MiXCR on the UMI-ligation and nested PCR reads. The sample consists of roughly 100,000 distinct CDR3 sequences, about 11% of them appearing once. Antigens of these TCRs are unknown. Study outcomes and limitations: A few larger clonotypes appeared in naive repertoires, especially CD8, possibly memory cells re-expressing CD45RA.

Sequences were obtained from naive CD4+ T cells from blood. The origin of the receptors is a human donor in good health.

This clonotype was detected many times. The V gene is TRBV20-1, the J gene TRBJ2-3; 7 nucleotides agree with TRBD2. The CDR3 is 13 amino acids. From germline, CDR1 is DFQATT and CDR2 SNEGSKA (reference sequence). V lost 7 bases and J lost 6; bases outside the gene matches: 10. The CDR3 region has the DNA TGCAGTGTTCGGACTAGGCGGGCGGATACGCAGTATTTT. It is translated as CSVRTRRADTQYF.

In its sample, this clonotype was seen a few times. The chain uses TRBV4-1 and TRBJ2-5, with D possibly matching TRBD2 (5 bases). V was pared by 3 bases and J by 3 bases, with 11 bases between. The CDR3 totals 14 residues. Germline CDR1 is MGHRA and CDR2 is YSYEKL. The DNA of the CDR3 is TGCGCCAGCAGCCATACCGGGATGGAAGAGACCCAGTACTTC. This codes for CASSHTGMEETQYF.

The count of this clonotype is one. This chain links TRBV12-3 or TRBV12-4 with TRBJ1-5; 7 bases line up with TRBD1. With V trimmed by 5 bases and J by 1 base, 5 bases remained unmatched. CDR3 length equals 15 residues. The CDR3 loop reads CASSDDRESNQPQHF. The CDR3, as DNA: TGTGCCAGCAGTGACGACAGGGAAAGCAATCAGCCCCAGCATTTT.

This clonotype was counted many times. The genes are TRBV6-6 and TRBJ2-5; D may correspond to TRBD1 or TRBD2 (5 bases each). The CDR3 totals 15 residues. Germline loops: CDR1 MNHNY, CDR2 SVGAGI (reference sequence). The germline V and J ends were trimmed by 5 bases and 7 bases, with 20 bases remaining between them. The CDR3 spells CASSPWQGPQGTQYF. The DNA for the CDR3 is TGTGCCAGCAGTCCCTGGCAGGGACCCCAGGGGACCCAGTACTTC.

In this sample, this clonotype turned up a few times. The CDR3 DNA reads as TGCAGCGTTGCCAGAAAATTAACAGAGGTCCATGGCTACACCTTC. It translates to CSVARKLTEVHGYTF. The V and J genes are TRBV29-1 and TRBJ1-2; D gene unclear. V gave up 4 bases and J gave up 6 bases, with 21 bases separating them. Germline lookup yields CDR1 SQVTM and CDR2 ANQGSEA. This CDR3 is 15 amino acids long.

This clonotype was picked up a small number of times. This chain links TRBV14 with TRBJ2-5; D unresolved. The V end lost 1 base, the J end lost 2 bases, and 8 bases lay between the germline ends. The CDR3 is 14 residues long. Germline V lookup: CDR1 SGHDN, CDR2 FVKESK. CDR3 in amino acids: CASSQAGLQETQYF. The CDR3 DNA sequence: TGTGCCAGCAGCCAAGCCGGGCTACAAGAGACCCAGTACTTC.

V is TRBV9 and J is TRBJ2-3, with D unresolved. Per germline, CDR1 SGDLS and CDR2 YYNGEE. There are 13 residues in the CDR3. Trimming left V 2 bases short and J 2 bases short, with 6 bases between. The CDR3 region is CASSVTPTDTQYF. Written as DNA, the CDR3 is TGTGCCAGCAGCGTCACCCCCACAGATACGCAGTATTTT.

This clonotype appeared a few times. This chain joins TRBV6-2 or TRBV6-3 and TRBJ2-1, with 9 bases matching TRBD2. This CDR3 has 15 amino acids. Losses at the gene ends were 5 bases for V and 0 bases for J; bases not matched to a gene: 2. Germline loops: CDR1 MNHEY, CDR2 SVGEGT. The CDR3 here is CASSHSGGSYNEQFF. CDR3 in DNA: TGTGCCAGCAGTCATAGCGGGGGCTCCTACAATGAGCAGTTCTTC.

This clonotype was seen a handful of times. V is TRBV12-3 or TRBV12-4 and J is TRBJ2-2, with 7 bases aligning to TRBD2. The CDR3 length is 14 residues. Unmatched junction bases numbered 8, after V lost 9 bases and J lost 4 bases. CDR3 nucleotides: TGTGCCAGTACCCGGGACTACCCCACCGGGGAGCTGTTTTTT. Protein product: CASTRDYPTGELFF.

This clonotype was counted ten times or more. The rearrangement links TRBV6-1 to TRBJ2-5, with D perhaps matching TRBD2 (6 bases). The CDR3 is made up of 16 amino acids. V lost 4 bases and J 5 bases, leaving 20 bases between the germline ends. The V gene's germline CDR1 is MNHNS and CDR2 SASEGT. The CDR3 nucleotides are TGTGCCAGCAGTGTGGGCGGGATAAGAAGTACTGAGACCCAGTACTTC. Its translation is CASSVGGIRSTETQYF.